This T cell receptor (beta chain) derives from a study of blood T cell repertoires in COVID-19. Overall study context: Donors in the United States, Italy and Spain gave samples during acute or convalescent COVID-19. The analysed material was cDNA or gDNA that came from T cells, B-cell-depleted T cells, or PBMCs.

Authors' processing steps: Estimation of nucleated cell counts was performed using reference gene primer amplification. Some clones are missing from TCRdb's copy, which holds only in-frame ones; the method was immunoSEQ multiplex PCR. Clone size and the V and J calls come from that table; the DNA yielded D and trimming. The sample has fewer than 180,000 clones, about nine tenths seen once. The CDR3 is made up of 16 amino acids. Germline V lookup: CDR1 LNHDA, CDR2 SQIVND (reference sequence). V was cut by 5 bases and J by 3 bases, with 17 bases left in between. The sample taken for sequencing was peripheral blood. This receptor was obtained from a woman aged 60-70 years with active or convalescent COVID-19. The rearrangement uses TRBV19 and TRBJ1-5; perhaps TRBD1 as D (5 bases). The CDR3 is CASSGITEQVNQPQHF. The CDR3 DNA is TGTGCCAGTAGTGGGATTACGGAACAGGTCAATCAGCCCCAGCATTTT.